This paragraph reports one TCR beta chain. The assay was immunoSEQ multiplex PCR, and TCRdb's table has in-frame clones only and misses some. The repertoire holds about 170,000 clones, approximately 92% seen once, with approximately 4.6% in the top ten. These data belong to a study of blood T cell repertoires in COVID-19. V was clipped by 2 bases and J by 5 bases, with 9 bases between them. In germline, CDR1 is SGHTA, CDR2 FQGNSA. This CDR3 comprises 13 residues. This clonotype was obtained from a woman between 50 and 59 years old with acute or convalescent COVID-19. Specimen: peripheral blood. The gene calls are TRBV7-2 and TRBJ1-2; the D is unclear. CDR3 amino acids: CASSLQQDYGYTF. The CDR3 coding sequence is TGTGCCAGCAGCTTACAGCAGGATTATGGCTACACCTTC. The whole variable domain, filled in from reference TRBV7-2 and TRBJ1-2, reads GAGVSQSPSNKVTEKGKDVELRCDPISGHTALYWYRQSLGQGLEFLIYFQGNSAPDKSGLPSDRFSAERTGGSVSTLTIQRTQQEDSAVYLCASSLQQDYGYTFGSGTRLTVV.